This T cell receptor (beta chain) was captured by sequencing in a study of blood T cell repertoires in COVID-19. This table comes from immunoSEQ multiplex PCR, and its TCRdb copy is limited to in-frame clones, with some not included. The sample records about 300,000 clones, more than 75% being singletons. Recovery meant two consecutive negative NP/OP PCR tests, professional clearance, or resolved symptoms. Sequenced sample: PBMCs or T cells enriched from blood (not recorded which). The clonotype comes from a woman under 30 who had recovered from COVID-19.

The CDR3 sequence is CASSLPGLGYTF. The CDR3 DNA sequence: TGTGCCAGCAGCCTGCCGGGACTCGGCTACACCTTC. The chain recombines TRBV5-6 with TRBJ1-2; D possibly corresponds to TRBD1 (5 bases). This CDR3 contains 12 residues. Deletions cut 4 bases from V and 8 bases from J, with 12 bases between. Germline values: CDR1 SGHDT, CDR2 YYEEEE.